This T cell receptor beta chain came from a study of shared clonotypes between healthy human individuals. On the study more broadly: Donors had three CD4 naive, three CD4 memory, two CD8 naive and one CD8 memory plate apiece.

It was CD45RO-negative cells, positively selected for CCR7, that made up naive CD8 cells, with terminally differentiated effector memory CD45RA+ cells excluded. There were no recent acute infections or vaccinations among the donors, who were healthy HIV-negative adults. Measured with immunoSEQ multiplex PCR; TCRdb has only the in-frame clones, and not every one. The sample records some 2.1 million clones, roughly 95% being singletons. The CDR3 extends over 16 amino acids. Per germline, CDR1 MNHEY and CDR2 SMNVEV (reference sequence). V was clipped by 2 bases and J by 5 bases, with 15 bases between them.

J is TRBJ2-2 and V is TRBV27; tentative D call: TRBD1 (6 bases). The receptor was derived from a young man in good health. Sequenced: naive CD8+ T cells sorted from blood. The CDR3 here is CASSLSVRGLTGELFF. CDR3 nucleotide sequence: TGTGCCAGCAGTTTAAGTGTCAGGGGCCTAACCGGGGAGCTGTTTTTT.